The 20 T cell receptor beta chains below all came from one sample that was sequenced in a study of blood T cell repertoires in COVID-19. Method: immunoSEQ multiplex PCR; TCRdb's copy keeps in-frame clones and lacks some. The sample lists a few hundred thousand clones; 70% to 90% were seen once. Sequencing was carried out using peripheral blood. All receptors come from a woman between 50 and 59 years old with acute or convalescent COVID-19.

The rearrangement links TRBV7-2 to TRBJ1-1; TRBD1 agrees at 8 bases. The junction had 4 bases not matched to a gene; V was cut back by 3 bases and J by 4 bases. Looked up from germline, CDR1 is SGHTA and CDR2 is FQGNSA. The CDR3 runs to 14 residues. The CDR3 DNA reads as TGTGCCAGCAGCTTCGCCGGACAGGGCACTGAAGCTTTCTTT. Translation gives CASSFAGQGTEAFF.

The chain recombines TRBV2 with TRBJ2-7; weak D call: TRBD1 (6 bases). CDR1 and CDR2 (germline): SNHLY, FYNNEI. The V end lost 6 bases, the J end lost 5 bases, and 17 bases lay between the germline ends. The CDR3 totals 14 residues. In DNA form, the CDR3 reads TGTGCCAGCAGGATACAGGGTGACGCGGACGAGCAGTACTTC. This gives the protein CASRIQGDADEQYF.

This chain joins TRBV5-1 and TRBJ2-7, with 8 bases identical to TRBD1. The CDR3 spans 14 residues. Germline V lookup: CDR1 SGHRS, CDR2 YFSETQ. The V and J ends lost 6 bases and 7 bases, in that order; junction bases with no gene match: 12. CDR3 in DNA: TGCGCCAGCACGATAGGACAGGGTATCTGGGAGCAGTACTTC. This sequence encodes CASTIGQGIWEQYF.

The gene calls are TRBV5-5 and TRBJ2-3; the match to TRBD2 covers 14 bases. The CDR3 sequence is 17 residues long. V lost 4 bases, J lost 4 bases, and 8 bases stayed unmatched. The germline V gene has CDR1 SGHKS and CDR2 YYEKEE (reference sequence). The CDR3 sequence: CASSLRLAGGGPDTQYF. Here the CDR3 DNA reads TGTGCCAGCAGCCTACGACTAGCGGGAGGGGGCCCAGATACGCAGTATTTT.

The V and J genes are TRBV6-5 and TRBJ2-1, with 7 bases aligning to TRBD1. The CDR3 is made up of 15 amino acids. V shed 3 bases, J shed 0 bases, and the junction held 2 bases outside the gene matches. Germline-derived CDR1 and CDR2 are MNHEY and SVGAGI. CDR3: CASSYYRGSYNEQFF. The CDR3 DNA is TGTGCCAGCAGTTATTACAGGGGCTCCTACAATGAGCAGTTCTTC.

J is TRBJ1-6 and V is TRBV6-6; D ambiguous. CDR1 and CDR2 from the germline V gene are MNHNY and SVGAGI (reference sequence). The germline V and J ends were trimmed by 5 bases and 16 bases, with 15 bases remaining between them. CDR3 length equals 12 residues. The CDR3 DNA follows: TGTGCCAGCAGTCGAGGAGATCCCGCTCTCCACTTT. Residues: CASSRGDPALHF.

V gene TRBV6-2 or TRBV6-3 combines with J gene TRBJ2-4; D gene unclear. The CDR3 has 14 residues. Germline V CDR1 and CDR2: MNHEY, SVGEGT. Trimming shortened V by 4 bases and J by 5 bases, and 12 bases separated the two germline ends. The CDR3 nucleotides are TGTGCCAGCAGTTCCCCCTCCCTCGAAAACATTCAGTACTTC. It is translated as CASSSPSLENIQYF.

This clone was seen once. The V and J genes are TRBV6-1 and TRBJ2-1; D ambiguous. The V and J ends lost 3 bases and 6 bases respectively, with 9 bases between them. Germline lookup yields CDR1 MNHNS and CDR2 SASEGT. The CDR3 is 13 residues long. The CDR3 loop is CASSDWQFNEQFF. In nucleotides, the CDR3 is TGTGCCAGCAGTGATTGGCAATTCAATGAGCAGTTCTTC.

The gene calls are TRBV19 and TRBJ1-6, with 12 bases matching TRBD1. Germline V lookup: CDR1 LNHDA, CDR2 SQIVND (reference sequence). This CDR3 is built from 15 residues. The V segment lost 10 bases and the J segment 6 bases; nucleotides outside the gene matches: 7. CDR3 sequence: CATEGTGGFNSPLHF. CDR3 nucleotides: TGTGCCACCGAGGGGACAGGGGGCTTTAATTCACCCCTCCACTTT.

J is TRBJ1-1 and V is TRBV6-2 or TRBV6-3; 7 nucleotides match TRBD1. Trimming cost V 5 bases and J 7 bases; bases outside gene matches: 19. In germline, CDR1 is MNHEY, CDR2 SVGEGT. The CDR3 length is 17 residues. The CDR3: CASSPDRPTGVFSEAFF. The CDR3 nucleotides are TGTGCCAGCAGTCCCGACCGGCCCACAGGGGTTTTTAGTGAAGCTTTCTTT.

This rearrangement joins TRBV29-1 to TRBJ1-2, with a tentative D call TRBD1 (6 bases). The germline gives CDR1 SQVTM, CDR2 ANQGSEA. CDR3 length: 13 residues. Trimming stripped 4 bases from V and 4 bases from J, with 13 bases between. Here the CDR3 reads CSVVEGVIYGYTF. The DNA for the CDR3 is TGCAGCGTTGTTGAGGGGGTGATCTATGGCTACACCTTC.

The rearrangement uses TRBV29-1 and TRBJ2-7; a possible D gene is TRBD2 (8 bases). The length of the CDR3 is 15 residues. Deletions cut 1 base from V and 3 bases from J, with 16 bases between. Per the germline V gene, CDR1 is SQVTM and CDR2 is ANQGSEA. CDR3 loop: CSVEGGTAGVYEQYF. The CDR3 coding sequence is TGCAGCGTTGAAGGGGGGACAGCGGGGGTCTACGAGCAGTACTTC.

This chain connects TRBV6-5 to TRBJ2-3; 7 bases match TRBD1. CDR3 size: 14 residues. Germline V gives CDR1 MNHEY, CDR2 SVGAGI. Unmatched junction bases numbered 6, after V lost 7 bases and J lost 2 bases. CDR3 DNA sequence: TGTGCCAGCACCAAGGACAGGCCCACAGATACGCAGTATTTT. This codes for CASTKDRPTDTQYF.

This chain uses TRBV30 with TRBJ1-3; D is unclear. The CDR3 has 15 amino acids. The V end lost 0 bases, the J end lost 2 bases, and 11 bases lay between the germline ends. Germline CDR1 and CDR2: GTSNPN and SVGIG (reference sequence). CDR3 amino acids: CAWSVGHGTGNTIYF. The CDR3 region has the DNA TGTGCCTGGAGTGTTGGCCATGGTACTGGAAACACCATATATTTT.

The CDR3 sequence is CASSQDRAYYEQYF. CDR3 DNA sequence: TGCGCCAGCAGCCAAGACAGGGCCTACTACGAGCAGTACTTC. The rearrangement uses TRBV4-3 and TRBJ2-7, with a possible D match to TRBD1 (5 bases). The length of the CDR3 is 14 residues. Trimming took off 0 bases at V and 3 bases at J, with 9 bases between the two ends. Germline V lookup: CDR1 LGHNA, CDR2 YSLEER.

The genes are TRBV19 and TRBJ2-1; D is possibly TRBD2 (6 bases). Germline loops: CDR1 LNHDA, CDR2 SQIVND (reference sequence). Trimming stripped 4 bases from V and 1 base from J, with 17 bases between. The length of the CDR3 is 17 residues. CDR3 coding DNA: TGTGCCAGTAGTACCTCGTCTACGGGAGTGTCCTACAATGAGCAGTTCTTC. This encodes CASSTSSTGVSYNEQFF. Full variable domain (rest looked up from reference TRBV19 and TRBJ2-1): DGGITQSPKYLFRKEGQNVTLSCEQNLNHDAMYWYRQDPGQGLRLIYYSQIVNDFQKGDIAEGYSVSREKKESFPLTVTSAQKNPTAFYLCASSTSSTGVSYNEQFFGPGTRLTVL.

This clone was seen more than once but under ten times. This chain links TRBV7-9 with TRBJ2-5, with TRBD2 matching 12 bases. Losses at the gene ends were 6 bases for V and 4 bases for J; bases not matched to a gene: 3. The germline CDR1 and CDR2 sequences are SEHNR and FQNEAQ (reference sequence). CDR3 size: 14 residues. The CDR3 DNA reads TGTGCCAGCAGGCCACTAGCGGGGGGAGAGACCCAGTACTTC. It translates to CASRPLAGGETQYF.

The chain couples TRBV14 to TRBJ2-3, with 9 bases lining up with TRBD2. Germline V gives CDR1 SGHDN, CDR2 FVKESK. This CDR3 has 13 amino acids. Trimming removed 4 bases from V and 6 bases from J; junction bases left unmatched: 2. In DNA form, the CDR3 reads TGTGCCAGCAGCCGGGCGGGGGGGGATACGCAGTATTTT. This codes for CASSRAGGDTQYF.

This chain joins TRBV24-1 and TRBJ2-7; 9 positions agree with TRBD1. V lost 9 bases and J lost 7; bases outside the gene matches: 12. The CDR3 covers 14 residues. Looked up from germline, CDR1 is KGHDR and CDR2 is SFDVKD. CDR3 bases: TGTGCCACCTCCCCGGGACAGGGTCACCGGGAGCAGTACTTC. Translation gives CATSPGQGHREQYF.

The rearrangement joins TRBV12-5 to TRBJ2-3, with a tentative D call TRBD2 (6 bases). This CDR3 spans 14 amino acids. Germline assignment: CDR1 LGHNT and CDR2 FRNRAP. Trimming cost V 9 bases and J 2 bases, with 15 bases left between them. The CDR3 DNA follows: TGTGCTAGCGCCGGGACTTCATTCACAGATACGCAGTATTTT. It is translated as CASAGTSFTDTQYF.